This passage covers 15 T cell receptor beta chains from one sample sequenced in a study of response to subunit inactivated influenza vaccine. A single record per CDR3 protein comes from TCRdb applying MiXCR to the RT-PCR reads. The sample contains over 150,000 distinct CDR3 sequences, about an eighth of which appear only once. The source was CD8+ T cells sorted from PBMCs, collected around 5 days after vaccination. The source is a man aged 50-59 years who received an inactivated influenza vaccine.

In its sample, this clonotype was seen a few times. The chain is built from TRBV5-1 and TRBJ2-7; 7 bases agree with TRBD2. The CDR3 contains 14 residues. V lost 4 bases and J lost 0; bases outside the gene matches: 4. Germline loops: CDR1 SGHRS, CDR2 YFSETQ. CDR3 sequence reads: CASSGGDLSYEQYF. CDR3 nucleotides: TGCGCCAGCAGCGGGGGGGACCTCTCCTACGAGCAGTACTTC.

This clonotype was counted once. The chain has TRBV19 and TRBJ2-2; 13 nucleotides agree with TRBD2. CDR3 length equals 16 residues. V shed 4 bases, J shed 5 bases, and the junction held 4 bases outside the gene matches. Germline CDR1 is LNHDA and CDR2 is SQIVND (reference sequence). The CDR3 DNA sequence: TGTGCCAGTAGTACAGGACTAGCGGGAGTTACCGGGGAGCTGTTTTTT. Translation gives CASSTGLAGVTGELFF.

This clonotype was picked up a small number of times. This chain uses TRBV4-1 with TRBJ2-7; D possibly corresponds to TRBD1 (5 bases). The CDR3 consists of 14 residues. CDR1 and CDR2 from the germline V gene are MGHRA and YSYEKL. The V and J ends lost 0 bases and 1 base respectively, with 7 bases between them. The CDR3 reads CASSQETASYEQYF. CDR3 coding DNA: TGCGCCAGCAGCCAAGAGACAGCATCCTACGAGCAGTACTTC.

The chain couples TRBV28 to TRBJ2-5, with D possibly matching TRBD2 (5 bases). Germline V gene lookup returns CDR1 MDHEN and CDR2 SYDVKM. This CDR3 is built from 15 residues. The V and J ends lost 6 bases and 5 bases respectively, with 19 bases between them. This CDR3 reads CASSPVKEGYETQYF. CDR3 in DNA: TGTGCCAGCAGCCCAGTTAAAGAGGGTTACGAGACCCAGTACTTC.

This clonotype has ten or more counts. The chain has TRBV20-1 and TRBJ1-1; unclear D gene. Germline V gives CDR1 DFQATT, CDR2 SNEGSKA (reference sequence). The germline V and J ends were trimmed by 1 base and 1 base, with 16 bases remaining between them. The CDR3 covers 16 residues. CDR3 DNA: TGCAGTGCTAGAGTTCCGGGCTTGTCAAGGAACACTGAAGCTTTCTTT. Translation gives CSARVPGLSRNTEAFF.

This clonotype occurred a few times. V usage is TRBV5-6 and J usage is TRBJ2-3, with 9 bases identical to TRBD1. With V trimmed by 2 bases and J by 6 bases, 7 bases remained unmatched. Germline CDR1 SGHDT, CDR2 YYEEEE. This CDR3 region has 15 residues. The CDR3, as DNA: TGTGCCAGCAGCTTCGGGCTAGGGACAGGGGATACGCAGTATTTT. Protein product: CASSFGLGTGDTQYF.

The rearrangement links TRBV5-6 to TRBJ2-2; 10 bases line up with TRBD1. Germline V gene lookup returns CDR1 SGHDT and CDR2 YYEEEE. V shed 1 base, J shed 2 bases, and the junction held 2 bases outside the gene matches. CDR3 length: 16 amino acids. CDR3 in DNA: TGTGCCAGCAGCTTGTGGACAGGGGGTAACACCGGGGAGCTGTTTTTT. This gives the protein CASSLWTGGNTGELFF.

The chain joins TRBV27 to TRBJ2-5; TRBD2 matches 11 bases. Germline trimming cut 1 base from V and 5 bases from J; bases unmatched to any gene: 9. CDR1 and CDR2 (germline): MNHEY, SMNVEV (reference sequence). This CDR3 comprises 17 residues. CDR3 residues: CASSLLSPSGGMETQYF. DNA for the CDR3: TGTGCCAGCAGTTTATTGAGTCCTAGCGGGGGGATGGAGACCCAGTACTTC.

Notes on this clonotype: The junction shows a germline mismatch at one end, possibly a read error. The gene calls are TRBV5-6 and TRBJ2-1; D is unresolved. The length of the CDR3 is 12 residues. Germline CDR1 SGHDT, CDR2 YYEEEE. The DNA for the CDR3 is TGTGCCAGCAGCTCACCCGCAAATGGGCAGTTCTTC. Translated: CASSSPANGQFF.

V gene TRBV20-1 combines with J gene TRBJ2-7, with D perhaps matching TRBD2 (5 bases). The ends were cut back, 0 bases at V and 4 bases at J, with 13 bases in the middle. CDR1 and CDR2 (germline): DFQATT, SNEGSKA (reference sequence). CDR3 length: 14 amino acids. The DNA of the CDR3 is TGCAGTGCTAGAGATCGAGTAGGAGGATACGAGCAGTACTTC. This gives the protein CSARDRVGGYEQYF.

The chain employs TRBV5-5 and TRBJ2-7; D gene ambiguous. V was clipped by 4 bases and J by 1 base, with 15 bases between them. This CDR3 comprises 15 residues. Per the germline V gene, CDR1 is SGHKS and CDR2 is YYEKEE (reference sequence). The CDR3 loop reads CASSLILTGSYEQYF. CDR3 nucleotide sequence: TGTGCCAGCAGCCTTATATTGACCGGATCCTACGAGCAGTACTTC.

V and J are TRBV19 and TRBJ2-7; TRBD1 agrees at 7 bases. Germline assignment: CDR1 LNHDA and CDR2 SQIVND (reference sequence). Unmatched junction bases numbered 8, after V lost 6 bases and J lost 3 bases. This CDR3 contains 14 residues. Here the CDR3 reads CASSPWTGDYEQYF. The CDR3 nucleotides are TGTGCCAGTAGCCCTTGGACAGGAGACTACGAGCAGTACTTC.

This clonotype was detected only a few times. J is TRBJ2-7 and V is TRBV7-9; 7 bases fit TRBD2. V gave up 5 bases and J gave up 6 bases; unmatched junction bases: 7. There are 13 residues in the CDR3. Germline CDR1 reads SEHNR; CDR2 reads FQNEAQ (reference sequence). The CDR3 here is CASSDNWGGEQYF. DNA for the CDR3: TGTGCCAGCAGCGATAATTGGGGGGGCGAGCAGTACTTC.

The CDR3 sequence: CASSLVEGPGEKLFF. The CDR3, as DNA: TGTGCCAGCAGCTTAGTCGAAGGGCCCGGAGAAAAACTGTTTTTT. V and J are TRBV7-9 and TRBJ1-4; D not certain. This CDR3 comprises 15 residues. Per germline, CDR1 SEHNR and CDR2 FQNEAQ (reference sequence). V was clipped by 1 base and J by 8 bases, with 14 bases between them.

The gene calls are TRBV11-2 and TRBJ1-6; 9 bases agree with TRBD1. The V and J ends lost 5 bases and 9 bases, in that order; junction bases with no gene match: 5. Germline CDR1 and CDR2: SGHAT and FQNNGV. The CDR3 is made up of 14 amino acids. CDR3 loop: CASSLYRGRSPLHF. The CDR3 DNA is TGTGCCAGCAGCCTATACAGGGGGCGTTCACCCCTCCACTTT.